This T cell receptor (beta chain) appears in the sequencing data of a study of shared clonotypes between healthy human individuals. Sequencing was performed with immunoSEQ multiplex PCR; in TCRdb, only in-frame clones are kept and a portion is missing. This table has 750,000 to 1,000,000 clones, roughly 92% appearing once. The CDR3 extends over 15 amino acids. Germline V gene sequence: CDR1 SGHDN, CDR2 FVKESK. V dropped 1 base and J dropped 3 bases, with 13 bases sitting between them. Cells designated naive CD8 were CD45RO-negative and were positively selected for CCR7, with terminally differentiated effector memory CD45RA+ cells excluded.

The TCR sequence derives from a young man in good health. Sequencing was performed on naive CD8+ T cells sorted from blood. The V call is TRBV14, the J call TRBJ2-7; the D gene could be TRBD1 or TRBD2 (6 bases each). The CDR3: CASSQVGGLGYEQYF. As DNA, the CDR3 is TGTGCCAGCAGCCAAGTAGGGGGACTGGGCTACGAGCAGTACTTC.